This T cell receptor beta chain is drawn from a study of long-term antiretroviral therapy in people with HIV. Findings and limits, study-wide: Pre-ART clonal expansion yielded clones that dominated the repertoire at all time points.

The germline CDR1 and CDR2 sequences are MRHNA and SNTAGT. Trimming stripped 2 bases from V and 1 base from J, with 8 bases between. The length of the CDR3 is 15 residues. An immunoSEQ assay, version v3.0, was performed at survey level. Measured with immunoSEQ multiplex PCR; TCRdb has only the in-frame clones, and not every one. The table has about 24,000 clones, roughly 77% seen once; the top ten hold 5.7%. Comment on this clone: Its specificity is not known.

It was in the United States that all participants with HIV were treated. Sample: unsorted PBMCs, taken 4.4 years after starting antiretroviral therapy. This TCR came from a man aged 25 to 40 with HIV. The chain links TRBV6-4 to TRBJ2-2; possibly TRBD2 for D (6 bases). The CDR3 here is CASSDSSGNTGELFF. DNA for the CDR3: TGTGCCAGCAGTGACAGTAGCGGGAACACCGGGGAGCTGTTTTTT.